A selection of T cell receptor beta chains follows, all from one sample in a study of naive and memory T cell subsets. TCRdb called the UMI-ligation and nested PCR reads again in MiXCR, with one record for every CDR3 protein. The table has 1,400 or so distinct CDR3 sequences, 7.4% seen once. Sequences were obtained from CD8+ TEMRA cells from blood. The receptors were sampled from a human donor in good health. Each CDR3 is given with its conserved first and last residue. The D gene is left open where the match is weak. Clone size is given for some rows only: seen once, a few or many times, or a class if the clone is expanded.

TRBJ1-1	TRBV7-2	NA	NA	CASSSVGGGLTEAFF	TGTGCCAGCAGCTCTGTGGGCGGGGGCCTCACTGAAGCTTTCTTT
TRBJ2-4	TRBV11-2	large	TRBD1	CASSPNRGDVDIQYF	TGTGCCAGCAGCCCGAACAGGGGAGACGTCGACATTCAGTACTTC
TRBJ2-7	TRBV4-3	medium-sized	TRBD1	CASSQAFGTGSDEQYF	TGCGCCAGCAGCCAAGCTTTTGGGACAGGGTCTGACGAGCAGTACTTC
TRBJ2-3	TRBV28	NA	TRBD1	CASTTGQGTDTQYF	TGTGCCAGCACTACGGGACAGGGGACAGATACGCAGTATTTT
TRBJ2-1	TRBV29-1	medium-sized	TRBD2	CSVVLAGLDNEQFF	TGCAGCGTAGTACTAGCGGGATTAGACAATGAGCAGTTCTTC
TRBJ2-6	TRBV27	NA	TRBD2	CASSLGLAGASGANVLTF	TGTGCCAGCAGTCTCGGACTAGCGGGAGCTAGTGGGGCCAACGTCCTGACTTTC
TRBJ2-1	TRBV12-3/TRBV12-4	many	TRBD2	CASTLTSGSQIGNEQFF	TGTGCCAGCACCTTGACTAGCGGGAGTCAGATTGGAAATGAGCAGTTCTTC
TRBJ2-5	TRBV27	many	NA	CASSPPDTEETQYF	TGTGCCAGCAGTCCACCTGACACCGAAGAGACCCAGTACTTC
TRBJ2-7	TRBV20-1	few	NA	CSARDAYEQYF	TGCAGTGCTAGAGATGCTTACGAGCAGTACTTC
TRBJ2-7	TRBV20-1	many	NA	CSAQEGREPLSYEQYF	TGCAGTGCCCAAGAGGGCAGGGAACCCCTCTCCTACGAGCAGTACTTC
TRBJ2-1	TRBV5-6	many	TRBD2	CASTEILKGLSWGDEQFF	TGTGCCAGCACTGAGATTCTGAAGGGACTATCGTGGGGGGATGAGCAGTTCTTC
TRBJ2-2	TRBV9	few	TRBD1	CASSPRTGYDGELFF	TGTGCCAGCAGCCCAAGGACAGGGTATGACGGGGAGCTGTTTTTT
TRBJ2-7	TRBV20-1	many	NA	CSARDVGTAGAPYEQYF	TGCAGTGCTAGAGATGTGGGGACAGCGGGAGCCCCCTACGAGCAGTACTTC
TRBJ2-2	TRBV2	NA	NA	CASSELWGALAGELFFGEPELFF	NA
TRBJ2-3	TRBV5-4	NA	TRBD2	CASSLEGLAGTDTQYF	TGTGCCAGCAGCTTGGAAGGACTAGCGGGGACAGATACGCAGTATTTT
TRBJ2-1	TRBV6-4	many	TRBD2	CASSAGLAGNNEQFF	TGTGCCAGCAGTGCGGGACTAGCGGGAAACAATGAGCAGTTCTTC
TRBJ2-1	TRBV28	many	TRBD2	CASTTHRGLAYNEQFF	TGTGCCAGCACAACCCACCGGGGACTAGCCTACAATGAGCAGTTCTTC
TRBJ2-2	TRBV6-4	NA	NA	CASSDGEAGELFF	TGTGCCAGCAGTGACGGGGAGGCCGGGGAGCTGTTTTTT
TRBJ1-1	TRBV28	many	NA	CASSLSAYIRTYQVGTEAFF	TGTGCCAGCAGTTTATCCGCTTACATACGAACTTACCAAGTGGGCACTGAAGCTTTCTTT
TRBJ2-6	TRBV15	few	NA	CATSRDRSGANVLTF	TGTGCCACCAGCAGAGACAGGTCTGGGGCCAACGTCCTGACTTTC
TRBJ2-7	TRBV6-5	many	NA	CASSPGPTEQYF	TGTGCCAGCAGCCCCGGGCCTACCGAGCAGTACTTC
TRBJ2-1	TRBV7-9	few	NA	CASSPKTDVNEQFF	TGTGCCAGCAGCCCGAAGACAGATGTCAATGAGCAGTTCTTC
TRBJ1-4	TRBV6-1	NA	NA	CASRPGNPNEKLFF	TGTGCCAGCAGGCCGGGGAACCCTAATGAAAAACTGTTTTTT
TRBJ2-7	TRBV5-1	medium-sized	NA	CASSYLMSYEQYF	TGCGCCAGCAGCTACCTTATGAGCTACGAGCAGTACTTC
TRBJ2-1	TRBV7-8	NA	NA	CASSLVRNEQFF	TGTGCCAGCAGCTTAGTCCGCAATGAGCAGTTCTTC
TRBJ1-1	TRBV7-9	NA	TRBD1	CASSLEGGWSTEAFF	TGTGCCAGCAGCTTAGAAGGGGGCTGGAGCACTGAAGCTTTCTTT
TRBJ1-1	TRBV7-2	NA	NA	CASSSKVVSRNTEAFF	TGTGCCAGCAGCTCAAAGGTAGTCTCTAGGAACACTGAAGCTTTCTTT
TRBJ1-5	TRBV28	many	TRBD1	CASSLKLGTGRQPQHF	TGTGCCAGCAGTTTAAAGCTTGGGACAGGGCGTCAGCCCCAGCATTTT
TRBJ2-4	TRBV30	few	TRBD2	CAWSAGGGLNIQYF	TGTGCCTGGAGTGCTGGGGGGGGGTTGAACATTCAGTACTTC
TRBJ2-7	TRBV5-6	few	TRBD2	CASSLKLAGAYEQYF	TGTGCCAGCAGCTTGAAACTAGCGGGAGCCTACGAGCAGTACTTC
TRBJ2-1	TRBV4-3	hyperexpanded	TRBD2	CASSQLREGPDEQFF	TGCGCCAGCAGCCAACTGAGGGAGGGCCCCGATGAGCAGTTCTTC
TRBJ2-5	TRBV5-1	NA	TRBD2	CASSLGLAEEETQYF	TGCGCCAGCAGCTTGGGACTAGCGGAAGAAGAGACCCAGTACTTC
TRBJ1-1	TRBV10-2	NA	NA	CASSFSQGHDTEAFF	TGCGCCAGCAGTTTCAGCCAGGGGCACGACACTGAAGCTTTCTTT
TRBJ1-1	TRBV27	many	NA	CATTRNSEAFF	TGTGCCACCACCCGGAATAGTGAAGCTTTCTTT
TRBJ2-2	TRBV6-1	medium-sized	NA	CASSEEETGELFF	TGTGCCAGCAGTGAAGAGGAGACCGGGGAGCTGTTTTTT
TRBJ2-7	TRBV9	NA	TRBD2	CASSPGTSGYEQYF	TGTGCCAGCAGCCCCGGGACTAGCGGCTACGAGCAGTACTTC
TRBJ2-2	TRBV27	NA	NA	CASSLVGGAAGELFF	TGTGCCAGCAGTTTGGTAGGAGGGGCTGCCGGGGAGCTGTTTTTT
TRBJ1-1	TRBV6-5	many	TRBD1	CASSSLGTGMNTEAFF	TGTGCCAGCAGTTCATTAGGGACAGGAATGAACACTGAAGCTTTCTTT
TRBJ1-6	TRBV6-1	few	TRBD1	CASSEKQGNNSPLHF	TGTGCCAGCAGTGAAAAACAGGGGAATAATTCACCCCTCCACTTT
TRBJ2-7	TRBV30	NA	NA	CAWSVQGYISYEQYF	TGTGCCTGGAGTGTGCAGGGATATATCTCCTACGAGCAGTACTTC
TRBJ2-1	TRBV19	few	TRBD2	CASRELAGFPADEQFF	TGTGCCTCAAGAGAATTAGCGGGCTTCCCCGCGGATGAGCAGTTCTTC
TRBJ2-7	TRBV20-1	few	TRBD1	CSARDRGLPSYEQYF	TGCAGTGCCCGGGACAGGGGACTTCCCTCCTACGAGCAGTACTTC
TRBJ1-2	TRBV6-4	many	TRBD1	CASSELEGQPGGYTF	TGTGCCAGCAGTGAACTGGAGGGACAGCCTGGAGGCTACACCTTC
TRBJ2-1	TRBV28	NA	NA	CASSLDISWNEQFF	TGTGCCAGCAGTTTGGACATCTCGTGGAATGAGCAGTTCTTC
TRBJ2-3	TRBV11-1	NA	NA	CASSLRPDTQYF	TGTGCCAGCAGCTTACGCCCAGATACGCAGTATTTT
TRBJ2-1	TRBV6-5	few	NA	CASSSGHPGANEQFF	TGTGCCAGCAGCTCCGGCCACCCCGGAGCGAATGAGCAGTTCTTC
TRBJ2-7	TRBV29-1	NA	NA	CSVEPTTGSSSYEQYF	TGCAGCGTTGAACCCACCACGGGGTCAAGCTCCTACGAGCAGTACTTC
TRBJ1-2	TRBV27	many	NA	CASKPTGLYGYTF	TGTGCCAGCAAACCAACAGGGTTATATGGCTACACCTTC